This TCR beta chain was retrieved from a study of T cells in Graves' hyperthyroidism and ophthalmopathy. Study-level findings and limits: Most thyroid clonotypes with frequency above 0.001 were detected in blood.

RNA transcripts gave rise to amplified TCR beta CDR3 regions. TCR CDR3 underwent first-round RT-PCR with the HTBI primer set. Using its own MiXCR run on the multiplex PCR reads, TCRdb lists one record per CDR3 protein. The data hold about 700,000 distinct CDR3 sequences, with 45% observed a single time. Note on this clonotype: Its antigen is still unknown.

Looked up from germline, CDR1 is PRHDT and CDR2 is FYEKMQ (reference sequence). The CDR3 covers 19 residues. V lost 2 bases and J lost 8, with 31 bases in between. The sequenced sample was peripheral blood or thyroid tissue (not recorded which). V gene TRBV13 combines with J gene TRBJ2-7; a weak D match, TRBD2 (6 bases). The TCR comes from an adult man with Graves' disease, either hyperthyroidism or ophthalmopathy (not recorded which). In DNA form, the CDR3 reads TGTGCCAGCAGCTTAAATCCCCCTCGGACGGAGGGCCTAATGCACAAGCAGTACTTC. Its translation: CASSLNPPRTEGLMHKQYF.